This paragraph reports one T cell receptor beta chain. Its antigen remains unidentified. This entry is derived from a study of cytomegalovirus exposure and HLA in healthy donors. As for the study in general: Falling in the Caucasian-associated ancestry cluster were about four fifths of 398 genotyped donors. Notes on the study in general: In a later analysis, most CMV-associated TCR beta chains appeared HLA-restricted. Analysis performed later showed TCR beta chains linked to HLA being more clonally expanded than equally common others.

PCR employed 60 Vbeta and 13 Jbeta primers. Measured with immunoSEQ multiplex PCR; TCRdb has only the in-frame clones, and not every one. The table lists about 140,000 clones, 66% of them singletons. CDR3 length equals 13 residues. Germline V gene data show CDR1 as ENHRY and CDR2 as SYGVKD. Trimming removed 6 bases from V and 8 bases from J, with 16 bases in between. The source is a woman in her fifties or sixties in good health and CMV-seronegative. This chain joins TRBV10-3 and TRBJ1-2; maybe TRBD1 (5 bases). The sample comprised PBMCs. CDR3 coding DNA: TGTGCCATCAGAAAGGACACGGACCCAGGCTACACCTTC. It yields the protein CAIRKDTDPGYTF.